This T cell receptor (beta chain) was found in a study of blood T cell repertoires in COVID-19. Study-wide context: From the United States, Italy and Spain came samples of acute and convalescent COVID-19. From T cells, B-cell-depleted T cells, or PBMCs came the material, which was cDNA or gDNA.

Trimming took 4 bases from V and 4 from J, leaving 19 bases between them. The CDR3 spans 15 residues. The germline V gene encodes CDR1 GTSNPN and CDR2 SVGIG (reference sequence). This clone was counted a few times. As processed by the authors: Reference gene primer amplification gave nucleated cell count estimates. Clones were read by immunoSEQ multiplex PCR, and TCRdb kept only the in-frame ones, dropping some. That table is the source of V, J and clone size, and D and trimming were worked out from the DNA. The sample has 280,000 or so clones, about 90% seen once. The chain has TRBV30 and TRBJ1-1, with D unresolved. The receptor was isolated from a woman in her twenties or thirties who had recovered from COVID-19. Sequenced material: peripheral blood. CDR3 bases: TGTGCCTGGACCCACGGAGGTTCTCCGGGCACTGAAGCTTTCTTT. Its protein is CAWTHGGSPGTEAFF.